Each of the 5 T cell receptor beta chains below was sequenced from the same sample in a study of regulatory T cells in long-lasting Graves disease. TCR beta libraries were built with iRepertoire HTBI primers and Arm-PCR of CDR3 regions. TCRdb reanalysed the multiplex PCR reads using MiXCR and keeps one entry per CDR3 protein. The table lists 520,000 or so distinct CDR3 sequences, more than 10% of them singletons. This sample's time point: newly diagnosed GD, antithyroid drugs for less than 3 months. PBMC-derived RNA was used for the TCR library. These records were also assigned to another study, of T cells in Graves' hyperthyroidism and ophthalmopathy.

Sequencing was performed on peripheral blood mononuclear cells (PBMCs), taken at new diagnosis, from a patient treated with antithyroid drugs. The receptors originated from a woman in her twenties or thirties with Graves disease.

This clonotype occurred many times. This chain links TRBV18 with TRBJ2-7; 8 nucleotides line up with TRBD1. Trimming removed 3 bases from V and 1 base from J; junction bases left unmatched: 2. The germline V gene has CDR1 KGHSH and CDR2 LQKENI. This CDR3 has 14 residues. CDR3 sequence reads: CASSPGQVSYEQYF. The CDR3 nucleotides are TGTGCCAGCTCACCGGGACAGGTATCCTACGAGCAGTACTTC.

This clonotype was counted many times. CDR3 loop: CATSDFGQEHWANVLTF. The CDR3 coding sequence is TGTGCCACCAGTGATTTTGGGCAGGAACATTGGGCCAACGTCCTGACTTTC. The chain carries TRBV24-1 and TRBJ2-6, with unresolved D. Germline V gene lookup returns CDR1 KGHDR and CDR2 SFDVKD. Trimming took 1 base from V and 5 from J, leaving 14 bases between them. The CDR3 runs to 17 residues.

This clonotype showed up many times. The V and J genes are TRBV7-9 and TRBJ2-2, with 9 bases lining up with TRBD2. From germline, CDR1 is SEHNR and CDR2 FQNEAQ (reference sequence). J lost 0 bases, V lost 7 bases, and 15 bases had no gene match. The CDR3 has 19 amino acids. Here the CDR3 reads CASNEWGGRAISNTGELFF. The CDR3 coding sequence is TGTGCCAGCAATGAATGGGGCGGGAGGGCCATATCGAACACCGGGGAGCTGTTTTTT.

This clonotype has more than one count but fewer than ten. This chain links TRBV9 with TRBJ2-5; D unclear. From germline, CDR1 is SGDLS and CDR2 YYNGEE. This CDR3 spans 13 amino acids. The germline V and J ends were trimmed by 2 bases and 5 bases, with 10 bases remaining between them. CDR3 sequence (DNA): TGTGCCAGCAGCGTTGCAGTGTGGGAGACCCAGTACTTC. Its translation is CASSVAVWETQYF.

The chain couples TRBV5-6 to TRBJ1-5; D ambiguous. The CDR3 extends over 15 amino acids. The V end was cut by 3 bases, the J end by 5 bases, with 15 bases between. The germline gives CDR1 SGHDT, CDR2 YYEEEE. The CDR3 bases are TGTGCCAGCAGCTCCTCGGGCCAGATCTATCAGCCCCAGCATTTT. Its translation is CASSSSGQIYQPQHF.